This TCR beta chain was sequenced for a study of blood T cell repertoires in COVID-19. At the level of the study: The samples span acute and convalescent COVID-19 from the United States, Italy and Spain. PBMCs, B-cell-depleted T cells, or T cells provided the cDNA or gDNA that made up the material.

Assay used: immunoSEQ multiplex PCR; TCRdb lists only in-frame clones, some missing. This table holds 180,000 or so clones, 70% to 90% found once. Germline V gene lookup returns CDR1 GTSNPN and CDR2 SVGIG (reference sequence). Between the trimmed V and J ends, which lost 0 bases and 7 bases, there was a span of 18 bases. The CDR3 consists of 15 residues. This sequence joins TRBV30 and TRBJ1-2, with D maybe TRBD1 (5 bases). This clonotype originated in a man in his 60s with acute or convalescent COVID-19. The sequenced sample was peripheral blood. Written as DNA, the CDR3 is TGTGCCTGGAGTGTTACAGTGGGGGGGTACAGTGGCTACACCTTC. It translates to CAWSVTVGGYSGYTF.